A selection of T cell receptor beta chains follows, all from one sample in a study of shared clonotypes between healthy human individuals. Clones were read by immunoSEQ multiplex PCR, and TCRdb kept only the in-frame ones, dropping some. The sample lists approximately 530,000 clones, around 96% seen once, with approximately 0.067% in the top ten. Sequenced: naive CD4+ T cells sorted from blood. These receptors were obtained from a woman aged 25 to 45 in good health. Both conserved end residues are part of each CDR3. D genes are given only for firm matches. Clone size is shown for a subset of rows, as once, few, many or a class of expanded clone.

>NA|TRBV28|TRBJ2-7|NA
CASSPGSQPYEQYF
TGTGCCAGCAGTCCCGGGTCCCAACCCTACGAGCAGTACTTC
>once|TRBV25-1|TRBJ2-1|NA
CASQPRGSSYNEQFF
TGTGCCAGCCAGCCAAGGGGAAGTTCCTACAATGAGCAGTTCTTC
>once|TRBV21-1|TRBJ1-1|NA
CASSEGQLTEAFF
TGTGCCAGCAGCGAGGGACAGCTGACTGAAGCTTTCTTT
>NA|TRBV6-6|TRBJ2-5|NA
CASSYSRRAGETQYF
TGTGCCAGCAGTTACTCGAGACGGGCGGGGGAGACCCAGTACTTC
>NA|TRBV9|TRBJ1-5|TRBD1
CAPYRDRETPLSNQPQHF
TGTGCCCCCTACCGGGACAGGGAGACGCCCCTTAGCAATCAGCCCCAGCATTTT
>NA|TRBV30|TRBJ1-3|NA
CAWSVEGGNTIYF
TGTGCCTGGAGTGTTGAGGGTGGAAACACCATATATTTT
>NA|TRBV28|TRBJ2-7|NA
CASSFGAKPREQYF
TGTGCCAGCAGTTTTGGGGCCAAGCCTCGCGAGCAGTACTTC
>NA|TRBV28|TRBJ2-2|TRBD1
CASSRQGYTGELFF
TGTGCCAGCAGCCGACAGGGGTACACCGGGGAGCTGTTTTTT
>NA|TRBV5-1|TRBJ2-3|TRBD2
CASSLDSGSVDTQYF
TGCGCCAGCAGCTTGGATAGCGGGAGTGTAGATACGCAGTATTTT
>NA|TRBV28|TRBJ1-2|TRBD1
CATRPDRVGGYTF
TGTGCCACCCGCCCGGACAGGGTGGGAGGCTACACCTTC
>NA|TRBV19|TRBJ2-1|TRBD1
CASGDRGTYNEQFF
TGTGCCAGTGGGGACAGGGGAACTTACAATGAGCAGTTCTTC
>NA|TRBV15|TRBJ1-5|TRBD1
CATSRGYIGQGLNQPQHF
TGTGCCACCAGCAGAGGCTATATAGGACAGGGGTTAAATCAGCCCCAGCATTTT
>NA|TRBV5-4|TRBJ2-1|NA
CASIKSVGGYNEQFF
TGTGCCAGCATAAAATCAGTCGGAGGCTACAATGAGCAGTTCTTC
>NA|TRBV5-6|TRBJ2-4|NA
CASSLSGLIQYF
TGTGCCAGCAGCTTGTCCGGCCTCATTCAGTACTTC
>NA|TRBV10-3|TRBJ2-7|TRBD2
CATGTTPYEQYF
TGTGCCACCGGGACTACCCCCTACGAGCAGTACTTC
>NA|TRBV2|TRBJ1-5|NA
CASRAGSQPQHF
TGTGCCAGCAGAGCAGGCAGTCAGCCCCAGCATTTT
>NA|TRBV6-5|TRBJ2-3|NA
CASSKYRGNTQYF
TGTGCCAGCAGCAAATACCGGGGGAATACGCAGTATTTT
>NA|TRBV30|TRBJ1-6|TRBD1
CAWSYPGTGGNSPLHF
TGTGCCTGGAGTTACCCCGGGACAGGGGGCAATTCACCCCTCCACTTT
>NA|TRBV19|TRBJ2-7|NA
CASSRYTTAYEQYF
TGTGCCAGTAGCAGATATACCACAGCCTACGAGCAGTACTTC
>once|TRBV5-4|TRBJ2-7|TRBD2
CASSGGLAGAEQYF
TGTGCCAGCAGCGGAGGTTTAGCGGGAGCCGAGCAGTACTTC
>NA|TRBV6-5|TRBJ2-1|NA
CASRESEPNEQFF
TGTGCCAGCAGGGAGTCGGAGCCCAATGAGCAGTTCTTC
>NA|TRBV28|TRBJ2-7|TRBD2
CASRNSLLAGNYEQYF
TGTGCCAGCAGAAACTCACTCCTAGCGGGGAACTACGAGCAGTACTTC
>NA|TRBV6-5|TRBJ2-7|NA
CASSYLSEQYF
TGTGCCAGCAGTTACTTGAGCGAGCAGTACTTC
>once|TRBV7-2|TRBJ1-1|NA
CASSLVWQNTEAFF
TGTGCCAGCAGCTTAGTATGGCAGAACACTGAAGCTTTCTTT
>NA|TRBV2|TRBJ2-5|NA
CASRNKTPWETQYF
TGTGCCAGCAGAAACAAAACTCCTTGGGAGACCCAGTACTTC